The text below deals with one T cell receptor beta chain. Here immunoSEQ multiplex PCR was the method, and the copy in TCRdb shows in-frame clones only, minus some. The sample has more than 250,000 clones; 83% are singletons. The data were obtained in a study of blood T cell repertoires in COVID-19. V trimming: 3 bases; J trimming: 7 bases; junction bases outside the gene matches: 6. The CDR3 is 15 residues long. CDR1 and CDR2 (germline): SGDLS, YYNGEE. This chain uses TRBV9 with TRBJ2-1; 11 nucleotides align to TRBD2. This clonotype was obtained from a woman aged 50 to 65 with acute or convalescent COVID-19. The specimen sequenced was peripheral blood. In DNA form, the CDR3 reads TGTGCCAGCAGCGAGGGGACTAGCGGACGGAATGAGCAGTTCTTC. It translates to CASSEGTSGRNEQFF.